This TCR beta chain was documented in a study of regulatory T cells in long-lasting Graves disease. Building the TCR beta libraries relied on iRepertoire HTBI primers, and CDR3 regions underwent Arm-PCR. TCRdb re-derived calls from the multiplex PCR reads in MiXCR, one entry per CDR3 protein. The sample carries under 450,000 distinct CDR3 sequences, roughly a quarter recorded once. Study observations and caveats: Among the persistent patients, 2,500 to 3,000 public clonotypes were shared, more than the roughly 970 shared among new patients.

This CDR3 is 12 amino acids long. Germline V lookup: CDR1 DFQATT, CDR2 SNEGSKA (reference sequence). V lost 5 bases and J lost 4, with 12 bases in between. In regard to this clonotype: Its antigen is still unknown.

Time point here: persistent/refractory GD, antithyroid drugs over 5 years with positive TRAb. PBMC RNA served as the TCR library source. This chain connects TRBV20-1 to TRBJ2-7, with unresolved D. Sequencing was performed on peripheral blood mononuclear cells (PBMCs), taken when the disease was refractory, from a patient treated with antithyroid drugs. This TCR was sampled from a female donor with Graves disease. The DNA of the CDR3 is TGCAGTGCTCTCGGGCCAAATTACGAGCAGTACTTC. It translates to CSALGPNYEQYF.